Detailed here is one T cell receptor (beta chain). This clonotype was observed many times. Its antigen is unknown. There are no base qualities to consult, and no much larger clone falls within one base. The sample originates from a study of CD8 T cells in ankylosing spondylitis (dated by TCRdb to about 2017). For the study in its entirety: The study profiled T cell receptor beta repertoires in healthy donors and ankylosing spondylitis patients to find disease-linked TCR variants. The full study cohort was made up of 25 ankylosing spondylitis patients and some 100 healthy donors. Peripheral blood samples were taken, and synovial fluid was additionally collected from ankylosing spondylitis patients. What the authors observed across the whole study: Some of the motif variants had been reported before in the synovial fluid and blood of reactive arthritis patients, a finding that suggests common disease-initiation mechanisms. A CD8+ phenotype was shown by the disease-linked clones, which were found at relatively low frequencies in peripheral blood. Significant enrichment of the disease-linked clones was reported in matched synovial fluid samples from ankylosing spondylitis patients. Blood from ankylosing spondylitis patients appeared to be characterized by a TCR beta motif composed of eight highly homologous amino acid variants.

The CDR3 spans 14 residues, from the cysteine through the phenylalanine. The retained sequence is limited to the CDR3, 42 bases, with the frame set at the first base. CDR1 SGHRS and CDR2 YFSETQ were looked up in the germline V gene. From V the trimming removes 4 bases and from J it removes 1 base, while the gene matches leave 3 bases of the junction unaccounted for. The sequencer was an Illumina HiSeq 2500. TCR beta libraries were prepared by quantitative 5'-RACE with molecular barcodes. In the original analysis: A new computational method based on a probabilistic model of VDJ rearrangement was used to identify disease-linked TCR variants. TCRdb applied fastp at Q25 and MiXCR to the public reads, then kept only in-frame beta chains. CDR3 protein duplicates are merged, each entry listing the most common genes and DNA. The V and J calls come from TCRdb's annotation, not from the publication. This sample gives about 300,000 distinct CDR3 sequences in total; more than 9% of them show up just once. Jointly, the top ten make up about a tenth of the sample.

The source material was blood, either unsorted or a sorted T cell fraction (not recorded which). Rearrangement joined TRBV5-1 to TRBJ1-1, with 8 middle bases fitting TRBD1. The origin of this receptor is a female donor with ankylosing spondylitis or in good health (not recorded which). The DNA is as follows: TGCGCCAGCAGCAGGACAGGGACGAACACTGAAGCTTTCTTT. Protein translation: CASSRTGTNTEAFF.